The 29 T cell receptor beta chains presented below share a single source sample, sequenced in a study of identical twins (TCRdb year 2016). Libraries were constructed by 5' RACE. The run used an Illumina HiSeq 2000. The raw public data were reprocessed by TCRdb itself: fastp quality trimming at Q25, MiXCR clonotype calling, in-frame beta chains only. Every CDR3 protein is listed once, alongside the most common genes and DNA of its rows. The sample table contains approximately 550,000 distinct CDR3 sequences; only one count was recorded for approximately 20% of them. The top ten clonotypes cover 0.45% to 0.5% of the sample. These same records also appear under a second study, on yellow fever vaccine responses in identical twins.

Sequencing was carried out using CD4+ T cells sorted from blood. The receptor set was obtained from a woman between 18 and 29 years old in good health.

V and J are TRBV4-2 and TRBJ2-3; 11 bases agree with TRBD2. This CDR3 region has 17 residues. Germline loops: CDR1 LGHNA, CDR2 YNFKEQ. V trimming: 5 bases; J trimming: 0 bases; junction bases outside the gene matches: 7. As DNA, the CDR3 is TGTGCCAGCAGCTCCCCTAGCGGGAGGACTAGCACAGATACGCAGTATTTT. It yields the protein CASSSPSGRTSTDTQYF.

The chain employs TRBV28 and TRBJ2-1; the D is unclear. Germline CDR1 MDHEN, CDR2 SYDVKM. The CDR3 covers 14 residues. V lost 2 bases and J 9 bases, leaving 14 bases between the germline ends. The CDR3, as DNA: TGTGCCAGCAGTTTACTAGGAACGGCCGGTGAGCAGTTCTTC. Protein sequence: CASSLLGTAGEQFF.

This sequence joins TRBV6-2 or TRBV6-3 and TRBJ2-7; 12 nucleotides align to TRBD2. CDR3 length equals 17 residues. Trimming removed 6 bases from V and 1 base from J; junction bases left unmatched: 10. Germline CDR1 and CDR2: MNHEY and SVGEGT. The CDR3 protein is CASRPSGGALLSYEQYV. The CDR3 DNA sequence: TGTGCCAGCAGACCTAGCGGGGGGGCCCTGTTGTCCTACGAGCAGTACGTC.

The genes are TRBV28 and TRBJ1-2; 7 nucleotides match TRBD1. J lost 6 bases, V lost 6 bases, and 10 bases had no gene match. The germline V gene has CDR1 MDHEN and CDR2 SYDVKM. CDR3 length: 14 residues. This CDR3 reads CASSTGTAGNGYTF. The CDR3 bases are TGTGCCAGCAGCACCGGGACAGCAGGAAATGGCTACACCTTC.

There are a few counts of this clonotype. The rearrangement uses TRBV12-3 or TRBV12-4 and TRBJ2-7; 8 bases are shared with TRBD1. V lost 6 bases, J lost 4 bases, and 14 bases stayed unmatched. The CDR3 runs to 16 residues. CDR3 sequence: CASRDDSVDREYEQYF. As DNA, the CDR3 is TGTGCCAGCAGGGACGACTCGGTGGACAGGGAATACGAGCAGTACTTC.

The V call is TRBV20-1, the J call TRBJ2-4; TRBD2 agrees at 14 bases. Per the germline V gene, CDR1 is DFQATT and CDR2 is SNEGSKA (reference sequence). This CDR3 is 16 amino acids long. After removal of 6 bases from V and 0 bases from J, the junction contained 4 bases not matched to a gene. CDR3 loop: CSATGLAGEAKNIQYF. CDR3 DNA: TGCAGTGCAACGGGACTAGCGGGAGAAGCCAAAAACATTCAGTACTTC.

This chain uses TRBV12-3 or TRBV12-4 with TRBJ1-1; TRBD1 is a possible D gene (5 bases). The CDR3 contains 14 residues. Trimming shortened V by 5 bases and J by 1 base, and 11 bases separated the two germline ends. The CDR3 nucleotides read TGTGCCAGCAGTGGGGCAAGAAGGAACACTGAAGCTTTCTTT. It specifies CASSGARRNTEAFF.

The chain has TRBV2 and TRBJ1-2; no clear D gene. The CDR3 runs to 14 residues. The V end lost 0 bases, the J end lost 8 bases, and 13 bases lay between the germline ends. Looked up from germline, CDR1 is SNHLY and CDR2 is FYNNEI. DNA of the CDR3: TGTGCCAGCAGTGAAGCGCTTCGTGGTAGCGGCTACACCTTC. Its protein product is CASSEALRGSGYTF.

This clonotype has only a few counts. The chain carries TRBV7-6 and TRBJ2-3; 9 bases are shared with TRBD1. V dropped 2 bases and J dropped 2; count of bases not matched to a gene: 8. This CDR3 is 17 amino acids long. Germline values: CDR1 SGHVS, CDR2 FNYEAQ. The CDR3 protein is CASSLMGQGNPTDTQYF. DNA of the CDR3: TGTGCCAGCAGCTTAATGGGACAGGGTAACCCCACAGATACGCAGTATTTT. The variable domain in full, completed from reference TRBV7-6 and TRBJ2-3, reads GAGVSQSPRYKVTKRGQDVALRCDPISGHVSLYWYRQALGQGPEFLTYFNYEAQQDKSGLPNDRFSAERPEGSISTLTIQRTEQRDSAMYRCASSLMGQGNPTDTQYFGPGTRLTVL.

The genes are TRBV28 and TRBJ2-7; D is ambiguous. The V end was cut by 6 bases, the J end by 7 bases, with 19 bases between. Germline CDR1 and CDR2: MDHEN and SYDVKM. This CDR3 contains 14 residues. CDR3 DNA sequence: TGTGCCAGCAGGGAAACCCAATGGCCCTGGGAGCAGTACGTC. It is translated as CASRETQWPWEQYV.

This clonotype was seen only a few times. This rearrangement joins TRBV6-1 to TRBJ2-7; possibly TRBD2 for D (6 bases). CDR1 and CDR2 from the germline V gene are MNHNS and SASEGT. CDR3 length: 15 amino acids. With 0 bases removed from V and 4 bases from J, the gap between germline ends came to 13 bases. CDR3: CASSEAGLRGYEQYF. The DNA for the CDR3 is TGTGCCAGCAGTGAAGCCGGATTGCGGGGTTACGAGCAGTACTTC.

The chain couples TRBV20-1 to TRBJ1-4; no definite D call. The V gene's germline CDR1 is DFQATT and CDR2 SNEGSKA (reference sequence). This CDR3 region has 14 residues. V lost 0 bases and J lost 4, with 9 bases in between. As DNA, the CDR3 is TGCAGTGCTAGAGATGGTCGGATTAATGAAAAACTGTTTTTT. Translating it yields CSARDGRINEKLFF.

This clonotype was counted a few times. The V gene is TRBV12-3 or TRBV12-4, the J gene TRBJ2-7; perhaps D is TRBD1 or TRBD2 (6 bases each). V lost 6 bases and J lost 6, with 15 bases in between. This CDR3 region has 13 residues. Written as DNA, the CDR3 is TGTGCCAGCAGCCCGGGGGACACATTCGAGCAGTACTTC. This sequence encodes CASSPGDTFEQYF.

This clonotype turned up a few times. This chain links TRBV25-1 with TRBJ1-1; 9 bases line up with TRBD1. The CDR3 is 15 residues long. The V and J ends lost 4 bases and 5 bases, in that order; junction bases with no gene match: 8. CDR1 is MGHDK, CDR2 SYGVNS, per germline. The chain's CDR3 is CASSGTGGAYTEAFF. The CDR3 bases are TGTGCCAGCAGTGGAACAGGGGGCGCATATACTGAAGCTTTCTTT.

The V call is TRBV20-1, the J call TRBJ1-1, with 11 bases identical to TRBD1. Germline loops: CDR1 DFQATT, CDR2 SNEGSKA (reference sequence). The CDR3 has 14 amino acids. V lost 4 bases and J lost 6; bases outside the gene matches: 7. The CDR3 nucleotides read TGCAGTGCTACCGGGACAGGGGGAATCGCTGAAGCTTTCTTT. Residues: CSATGTGGIAEAFF.

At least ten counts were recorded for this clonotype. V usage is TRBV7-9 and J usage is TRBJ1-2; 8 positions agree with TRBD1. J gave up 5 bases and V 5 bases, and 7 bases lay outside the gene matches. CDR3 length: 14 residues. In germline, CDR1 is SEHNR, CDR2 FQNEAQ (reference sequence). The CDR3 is CASSARQGTYGYTF. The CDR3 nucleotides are TGTGCCAGCAGCGCTCGACAGGGGACGTATGGCTACACCTTC. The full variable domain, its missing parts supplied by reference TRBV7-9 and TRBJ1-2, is DTGVSQNPRHKITKRGQNVTFRCDPISEHNRLYWYRQTLGQGPEFLTYFQNEAQLEKSRLLSDRFSAERPKGSFSTLEIQRTEQGDSAMYLCASSARQGTYGYTFGSGTRLTVV.

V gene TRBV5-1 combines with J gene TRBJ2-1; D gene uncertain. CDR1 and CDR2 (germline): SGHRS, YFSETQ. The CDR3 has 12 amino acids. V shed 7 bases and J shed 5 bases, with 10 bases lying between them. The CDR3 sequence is CASFLDDNEQFF. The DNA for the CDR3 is TGCGCCAGCTTCCTAGATGACAATGAGCAGTTCTTC.

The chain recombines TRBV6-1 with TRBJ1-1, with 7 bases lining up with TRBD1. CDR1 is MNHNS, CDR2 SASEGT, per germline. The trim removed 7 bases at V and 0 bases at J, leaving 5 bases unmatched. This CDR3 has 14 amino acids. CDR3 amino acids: CASTKDRVNTEAFF. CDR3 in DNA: TGTGCCAGCACTAAAGACAGGGTGAACACTGAAGCTTTCTTT.

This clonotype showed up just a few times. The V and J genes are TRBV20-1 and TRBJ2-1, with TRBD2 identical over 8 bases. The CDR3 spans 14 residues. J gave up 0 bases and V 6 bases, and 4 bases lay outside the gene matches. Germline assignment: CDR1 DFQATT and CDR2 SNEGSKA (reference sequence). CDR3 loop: CSASSGASYNEQFF. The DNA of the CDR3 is TGCAGTGCCAGTAGCGGGGCCTCCTACAATGAGCAGTTCTTC.

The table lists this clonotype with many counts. CDR3 region: CASSSPESEQFF. The CDR3 coding sequence is TGTGCCAGCAGCTCTCCCGAGTCGGAGCAGTTCTTC. J is TRBJ2-1 and V is TRBV12-3 or TRBV12-4; D remains unclear. Trimming took off 6 bases at V and 10 bases at J, with 13 bases between the two ends. The CDR3 extends over 12 amino acids.

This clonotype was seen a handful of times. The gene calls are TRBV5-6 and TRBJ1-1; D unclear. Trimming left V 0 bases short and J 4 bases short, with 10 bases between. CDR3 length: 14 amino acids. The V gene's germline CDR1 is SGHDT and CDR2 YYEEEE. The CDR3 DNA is TGTGCCAGCAGCTTGGGGAGGTGGGGCACTGAAGCTTTCTTT. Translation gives CASSLGRWGTEAFF.

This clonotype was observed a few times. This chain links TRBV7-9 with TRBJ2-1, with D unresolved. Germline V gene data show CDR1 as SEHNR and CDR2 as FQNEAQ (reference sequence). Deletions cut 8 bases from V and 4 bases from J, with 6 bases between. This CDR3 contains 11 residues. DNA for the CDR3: TGTGCCAGCGGCCGTTACAATGAGCAGTTCTTC. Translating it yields CASGRYNEQFF. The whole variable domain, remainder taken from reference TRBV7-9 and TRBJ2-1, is DTGVSQNPRHKITKRGQNVTFRCDPISEHNRLYWYRQTLGQGPEFLTYFQNEAQLEKSRLLSDRFSAERPKGSFSTLEIQRTEQGDSAMYLCASGRYNEQFFGPGTRLTVL.

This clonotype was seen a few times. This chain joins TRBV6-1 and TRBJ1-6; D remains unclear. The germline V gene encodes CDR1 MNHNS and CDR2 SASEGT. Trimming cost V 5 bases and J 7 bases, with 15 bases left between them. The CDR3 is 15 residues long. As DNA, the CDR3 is TGTGCCAGCAGTCCCACGAAGGGTTGGAATTCACCCCTCCACTTT. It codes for CASSPTKGWNSPLHF.

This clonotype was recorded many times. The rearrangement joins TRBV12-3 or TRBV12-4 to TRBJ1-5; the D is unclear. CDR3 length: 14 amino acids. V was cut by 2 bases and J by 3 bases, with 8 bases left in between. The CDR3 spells CASSLSEPNQPQHF. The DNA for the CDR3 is TGTGCCAGCAGTTTATCCGAACCCAATCAGCCCCAGCATTTT.

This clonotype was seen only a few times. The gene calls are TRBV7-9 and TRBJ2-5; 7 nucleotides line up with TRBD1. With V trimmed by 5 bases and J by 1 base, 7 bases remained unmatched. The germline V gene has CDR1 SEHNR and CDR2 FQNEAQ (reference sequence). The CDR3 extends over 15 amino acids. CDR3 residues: CASSGPGGFQETQYF. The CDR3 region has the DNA TGTGCCAGCAGCGGCCCAGGGGGATTCCAAGAGACCCAGTACTTC.

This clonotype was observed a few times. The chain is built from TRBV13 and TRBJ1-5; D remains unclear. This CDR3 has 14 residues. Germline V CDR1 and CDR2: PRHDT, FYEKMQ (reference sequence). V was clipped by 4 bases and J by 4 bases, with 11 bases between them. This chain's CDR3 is CASSSRALNQPQHF. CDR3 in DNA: TGTGCCAGCAGCTCCCGGGCCCTGAATCAGCCCCAGCATTTT.

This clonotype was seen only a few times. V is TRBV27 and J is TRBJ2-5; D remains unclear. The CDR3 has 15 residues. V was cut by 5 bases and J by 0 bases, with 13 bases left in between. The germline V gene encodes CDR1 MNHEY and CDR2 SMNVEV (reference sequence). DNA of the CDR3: TGTGCCAGCAGTACATCGTTCGGGTACCAAGAGACCCAGTACTTC. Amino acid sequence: CASSTSFGYQETQYF.

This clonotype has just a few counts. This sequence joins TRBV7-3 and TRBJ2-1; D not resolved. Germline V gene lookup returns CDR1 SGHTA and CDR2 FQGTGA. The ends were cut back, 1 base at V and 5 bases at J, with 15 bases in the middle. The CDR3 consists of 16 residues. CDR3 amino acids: CASSLIPGWADNEQFF. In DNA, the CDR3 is TGTGCCAGCAGCTTAATCCCAGGTTGGGCGGACAATGAGCAGTTCTTC.

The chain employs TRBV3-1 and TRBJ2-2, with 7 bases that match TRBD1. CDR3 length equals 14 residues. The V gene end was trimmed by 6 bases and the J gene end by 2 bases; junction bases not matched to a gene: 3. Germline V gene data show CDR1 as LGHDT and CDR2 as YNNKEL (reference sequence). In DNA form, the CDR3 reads TGTGCCAGCAGAAGACAGGGAAACACCGGGGAGCTGTTTTTT. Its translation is CASRRQGNTGELFF.